The 8 T cell receptor beta chains below come from one sample, sequenced in a study of T cell responses to AZD1222 COVID-19 vaccine. TCRdb's copy holds only in-frame clones and misses some; the assay was immunoSEQ multiplex PCR. Seen here are 150,000 to 200,000 clones, roughly nine tenths observed once, and the top ten hold around 3%. The source was peripheral blood, collected 28 days after the second AZD1222 dose. The receptors originated from an adult who received the AZD1222 COVID-19 vaccine.

The chain links TRBV4-2 to TRBJ1-1; 12 bases align to TRBD1. After removal of 0 bases from V and 3 bases from J, the junction contained 8 bases not matched to a gene. CDR3 length equals 18 residues. Germline CDR1 is LGHNA and CDR2 is YNFKEQ. The chain's CDR3 is CASSQDWDRGRGDTEAFF. Written as DNA, the CDR3 is TGTGCCAGCAGCCAAGATTGGGACAGGGGGCGCGGGGACACTGAAGCTTTCTTT.

The chain has TRBV6-4 and TRBJ1-2; TRBD1 matches 8 bases. Germline V gives CDR1 MRHNA, CDR2 SNTAGT. V shed 7 bases, J shed 5 bases, and the junction held 3 bases outside the gene matches. This CDR3 has 12 amino acids. The CDR3 reads CASKGQGYGYTF. The CDR3 nucleotides read TGTGCCAGCAAAGGACAGGGTTATGGCTACACCTTC.

The gene calls are TRBV5-8 and TRBJ1-2; D uncertain. The ends were cut back, 0 bases at V and 8 bases at J, with 14 bases in the middle. The V gene's germline CDR1 is SGHTS and CDR2 YDEGEE. The CDR3 is made up of 14 amino acids. This CDR3 is CASSLGVSEGGYTF. The CDR3, as DNA: TGTGCCAGCAGCTTGGGTGTCTCAGAGGGCGGCTACACCTTC.

V is TRBV7-9 and J is TRBJ2-1; TRBD2 matches at 15 bases. Germline V gene sequence: CDR1 SEHNR, CDR2 FQNEAQ (reference sequence). The CDR3 spans 14 residues. V was clipped by 8 bases and J by 7 bases; unmatched bases: 3. CDR3 sequence: CASAGTSGRNEQFF. The CDR3 DNA reads TGTGCCAGCGCCGGGACTAGCGGGAGGAATGAGCAGTTCTTC.

Concerning this clone itself: Distinct nucleotide sequences in the sample also encode this CDR3. The V call is TRBV2, the J call TRBJ1-5; D call uncertain. In germline, CDR1 is SNHLY, CDR2 FYNNEI. This CDR3 is 14 amino acids long. Trimming stripped 1 base from V and 2 bases from J, with 6 bases between. The CDR3 reads CASSEGRGNQPQHF. The CDR3 coding sequence is TGTGCCAGCAGTGAAGGTAGGGGCAATCAGCCCCAGCATTTT.

This clone was observed once. The V and J genes are TRBV19 and TRBJ2-7, with 7 bases lining up with TRBD1. CDR3 size: 14 residues. V gave up 5 bases and J gave up 3 bases; unmatched junction bases: 7. CDR1 LNHDA and CDR2 SQIVND come from the germline V gene (reference sequence). Here the CDR3 reads CASSPDRNLYEQYF. Written as DNA, the CDR3 is TGTGCCAGTAGTCCGGACAGGAATCTCTACGAGCAGTACTTC.

V is TRBV6-2 or TRBV6-3 and J is TRBJ2-1; 9 nucleotides align to TRBD2. Germline V gene data show CDR1 as MNHEY and CDR2 as SVGEGT. CDR3 size: 15 residues. The junction had 9 bases not matched to a gene; V was cut back by 5 bases and J by 7 bases. The CDR3 nucleotides are TGTGCCAGCAGTCCACTAGCGGGTTCATCTAATGAGCAGTTCTTC. Its protein is CASSPLAGSSNEQFF.

The V call is TRBV10-3, the J call TRBJ2-2, with D uncertain. The V end was cut by 0 bases, the J end by 6 bases, with 2 bases between. Germline values: CDR1 ENHRY, CDR2 SYGVKD. This CDR3 is 12 amino acids long. The CDR3 protein is CAISESPGELFF. CDR3 DNA sequence: TGTGCCATCAGTGAGTCACCCGGGGAGCTGTTTTTT.